The source of this T cell receptor beta chain is a study of OX40 agonist ivuxolimab in advanced cancers. Study information: Recorded diagnoses for dose-escalation patients were hepatocellular carcinoma, melanoma, renal cell or head and neck cancer.

The method was immunoSEQ multiplex PCR; TCRdb's version includes in-frame clones alone and lacks a portion of them. The sample lists 100,000 to 120,000 clones; around 90% were seen once. CDR1 is LNHDA and CDR2 is SQIVND in the germline V gene (reference sequence). V was pared by 7 bases and J by 4 bases, with 8 bases between. This CDR3 comprises 11 residues. Patients were ruled out by autoimmune disease history or systemic immunosuppression. The chain has TRBV19 and TRBJ2-7, with D perhaps assigned TRBD1 or TRBD2 (5 bases each). This receptor was identified in an adult with an advanced solid tumor such as melanoma, head and neck, liver or kidney cancer. The sample consisted of CD4+ or CD8+ T cells sorted from blood, taken in a trial of the OX40 agonist ivuxolimab. CDR3 amino acids: CASTRGYEQYF. The CDR3, as DNA: TGTGCCAGTACGAGGGGTTACGAGCAGTACTTC.